The 7 T cell receptor beta chains below come from one sample, sequenced in a study of blood T cell repertoires in COVID-19 (TCRdb year 2020). The library was obtained by the immunoSEQ multiplex PCR assay. Not all clones reach the TCRdb copy of this immuneACCESS table, which keeps in-frame sequences only. Checked studies attribute under half of the gap to unresolved V genes and leave the rest unexplained. This sample gives about 380,000 clones in total; more than 75% of them show up just once. The ten largest clonotypes hold approximately 1.2% of the sample. The sample consisted of PBMCs or T cells enriched from blood (not recorded which). These receptors originate from a woman younger than 30 who had recovered from COVID-19.

DNA of the CDR3: TGTGCCAGCAGCCCCGGACGGTTTCTGGACAGAGGCTACACCTTC. It specifies CASSPGRFLDRGYTF. The rearrangement joins TRBV7-9 to TRBJ1-2; TRBD1 is a possible D gene (6 bases). Deletions cut 5 bases from V and 8 bases from J, with 21 bases between. CDR3 length equals 15 residues. Germline-derived CDR1 and CDR2 are SEHNR and FQNEAQ (reference sequence).

CDR3 protein: CASSPTTGSPYEQYF. The CDR3 nucleotides read TGTGCCAGCTCACCGACGACAGGGAGCCCCTACGAGCAGTACTTC. The genes are TRBV18 and TRBJ2-7, with 7 positions matching TRBD1. CDR1 is KGHSH and CDR2 is LQKENI in the germline V gene. The CDR3 length is 15 residues. The V and J ends lost 3 bases and 2 bases, in that order; junction bases with no gene match: 7. Variable domain in full (rest from reference TRBV18 and TRBJ2-7): NAGVMQNPRHLVRRRGQEARLRCSPMKGHSHVYWYRQLPEEGLKFMVYLQKENIIDESGMPKERFSAEFPKEGPSILRIQQVVRGDSAAYFCASSPTTGSPYEQYFGPGTRLTVT.

This clone was detected only once. This chain joins TRBV30 and TRBJ2-7; D may be TRBD2 (6 bases). Looked up from germline, CDR1 is GTSNPN and CDR2 is SVGIG (reference sequence). The CDR3 covers 15 residues. Deletions cut 1 base from V and 2 bases from J, with 15 bases between. The CDR3 is CAWSDGTPSPYEQYF. The CDR3, as DNA: TGTGCCTGGAGTGATGGGACTCCCTCCCCCTACGAGCAGTACTTC. The full variable domain, in which reference TRBV30 and TRBJ2-7 provide the parts outside the CDR3, is SQTIHQWPATLVQPVGSPLSLECTVEGTSNPNLYWYRQAAGRGLQLLFYSVGIGQISSEVPQNLSASRPQDRQFILSSKKLLLSDSGFYLCAWSDGTPSPYEQYFGPGTRLTVT.

The rearrangement uses TRBV6-5 and TRBJ1-3; no firm D call. The germline V gene encodes CDR1 MNHEY and CDR2 SVGAGI. The CDR3 length is 14 residues. Trimming removed 7 bases from V and 2 bases from J, with 12 bases in between. CDR3 nucleotide sequence: TGTGCCAGCACCTCCGGTGGTCCTGGAAACACCATATATTTT. It translates to CASTSGGPGNTIYF.

This chain uses TRBV15 with TRBJ2-2; 7 bases line up with TRBD1. Trimming removed 4 bases from V and 6 bases from J; junction bases left unmatched: 2. This CDR3 is 13 amino acids long. Germline assignment: CDR1 LNHNV and CDR2 YYDKDF (reference sequence). The chain's CDR3 is CATSTDRAGELFF. The CDR3 coding sequence is TGTGCCACCAGCACTGACAGGGCCGGGGAGCTGTTTTTT.

The V call is TRBV9, the J call TRBJ2-5; a weak D match, TRBD2 (6 bases). Trimming left V 4 bases short and J 5 bases short, with 15 bases between. Germline loops: CDR1 SGDLS, CDR2 YYNGEE. This CDR3 is built from 14 residues. The CDR3 DNA sequence: TGTGCCAGCAGCTTAGACGGGGACTTGGAGACCCAGTACTTC. This sequence encodes CASSLDGDLETQYF.

The genes are TRBV4-1 and TRBJ1-4, with 9 bases identical to TRBD1. Germline CDR1 and CDR2: MGHRA and YSYEKL. The CDR3 loop spans 16 amino acids. J gave up 0 bases and V 4 bases, and 3 bases lay outside the gene matches. The CDR3 DNA is TGCGCCAGCAGCCGGGACAGGGACCCAACTAATGAAAAACTGTTTTTT. The encoded protein is CASSRDRDPTNEKLFF.